This T cell receptor beta chain was obtained from a study of blood T cell repertoires in COVID-19. Only one count was recorded for this clone. The V gene's germline CDR1 is MNHNY and CDR2 SVGAGI (reference sequence). This CDR3 comprises 14 residues. V gave up 10 bases and J gave up 3 bases; unmatched junction bases: 6. Per the original methods: Estimated nucleated cell counts came from reference gene primer amplification. TCRdb's copy holds only in-frame clones and misses some; the assay was immunoSEQ multiplex PCR. D and trimming come from the DNA, and the V and J calls and clone size come from that table. This table has roughly 250,000 clones, over 75% appearing once.

The TCR sequence derives from a woman between 40 and 50 years old who had recovered from COVID-19. Source material: peripheral blood. The chain has TRBV6-6 and TRBJ2-2; 9 bases line up with TRBD1. The CDR3 DNA reads as TGTGCCATCCACAGGGGGCTCGACACCGGGGAGCTGTTTTTT. Encoded protein: CAIHRGLDTGELFF.